The 11 T cell receptor beta chains given below trace back to one sample, sequenced in a study of memory CD4+ T cells and cytomegalovirus serostatus. TCRdb's copy holds only in-frame clones and misses some; the assay was immunoSEQ multiplex PCR. The top ten hold 2.5% to 3% of the sample, which has under 85,000 clones, around 82% seen once. Single viable CD3+CD4+CD8-CD45RO+ cells were sorted as the memory CD4+ T cells. Sequences were obtained from memory CD4+ T cells from blood. The receptors here all came from an adult in good health and CMV-seropositive.

The gene calls are TRBV19 and TRBJ1-5; D is uncertain. Germline CDR1 is LNHDA and CDR2 is SQIVND (reference sequence). This CDR3 has 14 residues. V gave up 4 bases and J gave up 7 bases, with 14 bases separating them. CDR3 sequence reads: CASSSSVNGQPQHF. The CDR3, as DNA: TGTGCCAGTAGTAGTTCGGTCAATGGGCAGCCCCAGCATTTT.

This clone was found once. The chain links TRBV7-9 to TRBJ2-1; 9 bases agree with TRBD1. The CDR3 spans 16 residues. Germline V gene data show CDR1 as SEHNR and CDR2 as FQNEAQ (reference sequence). V lost 5 bases to trimming and J lost 3 bases; unmatched junction nucleotides: 8. CDR3 loop: CASSAKGTGFYNEQFF. In DNA form, the CDR3 reads TGTGCCAGCAGCGCAAAGGGGACAGGGTTCTACAATGAGCAGTTCTTC.

The rearrangement joins TRBV10-3 to TRBJ2-1; 12 bases match TRBD2. From germline, CDR1 is ENHRY and CDR2 SYGVKD. The CDR3 has 16 residues. With V trimmed by 6 bases and J by 0 bases, 3 bases remained unmatched. The CDR3 here is CAIRPTSGSSYNEQFF. DNA of the CDR3: TGTGCCATCAGGCCGACTAGCGGGAGCTCCTACAATGAGCAGTTCTTC.

The chain recombines TRBV7-9 with TRBJ1-2; TRBD1 aligns across 9 bases. Per the germline V gene, CDR1 is SEHNR and CDR2 is FQNEAQ (reference sequence). The CDR3 loop spans 15 amino acids. Losses at the gene ends were 5 bases for V and 6 bases for J; bases not matched to a gene: 10. The CDR3 is CASSLDRGSFNGYTF. DNA of the CDR3: TGTGCCAGCAGCCTCGACAGGGGGAGCTTCAATGGCTACACCTTC.

This clone was recorded only once. The gene calls are TRBV6-6 and TRBJ1-1; D call uncertain. Germline CDR1 is MNHNY and CDR2 is SVGAGI (reference sequence). Trimming took off 4 bases at V and 3 bases at J, with 9 bases between the two ends. This CDR3 is built from 13 residues. The CDR3 sequence: CASSLLRDTEAFF. In DNA form, the CDR3 reads TGTGCCAGCAGTTTGTTGAGGGACACTGAAGCTTTCTTT.

V gene TRBV30 combines with J gene TRBJ1-5; tentatively, D is TRBD1 (5 bases). This CDR3 is 14 amino acids long. Germline assignment: CDR1 GTSNPN and CDR2 SVGIG (reference sequence). The germline V and J ends were trimmed by 3 bases and 5 bases, with 14 bases remaining between them. The CDR3 sequence is CAWSSGSWDQPQHF. CDR3 bases: TGTGCCTGGAGCTCAGGGAGTTGGGATCAGCCCCAGCATTTT.

The rearrangement joins TRBV2 to TRBJ1-3; D possibly corresponds to TRBD1 (5 bases). V was cut by 3 bases and J by 0 bases, with 9 bases left in between. Germline assignment: CDR1 SNHLY and CDR2 FYNNEI. The CDR3 extends over 15 amino acids. CDR3 DNA sequence: TGTGCCAGCAGTGAGGGGGGGTTCTCTGGAAACACCATATATTTT. It specifies CASSEGGFSGNTIYF.

Many counts were recorded for this clone. V and J are TRBV5-6 and TRBJ2-7; 7 bases line up with TRBD1. The trim removed 4 bases at V and 4 bases at J, leaving 8 bases unmatched. Germline CDR1 and CDR2: SGHDT and YYEEEE. This CDR3 has 14 residues. Here the CDR3 reads CASSRWDRLYEQYV. The DNA for the CDR3 is TGTGCCAGCAGCCGATGGGACAGACTTTACGAGCAGTACGTC.

This chain joins TRBV27 and TRBJ2-3; TRBD1 aligns across 8 bases. The CDR3 is made up of 15 amino acids. J was trimmed by 4 bases and V by 8 bases; bases with no gene match: 11. Germline CDR1 is MNHEY and CDR2 is SMNVEV (reference sequence). The chain's CDR3 is CASGPRTGGADTQYF. CDR3 nucleotide sequence: TGTGCCAGCGGCCCCCGAACAGGGGGTGCAGATACGCAGTATTTT.

The V call is TRBV5-1, the J call TRBJ2-3, with D possibly TRBD1 on 5 matching bases. V dropped 4 bases and J dropped 5 bases, with 8 bases sitting between them. Germline loops: CDR1 SGHRS, CDR2 YFSETQ. The CDR3 consists of 12 residues. CDR3 DNA sequence: TGCGCCAGCAGCCCAGGGAAAGATACGCAGTATTTT. Translating gives CASSPGKDTQYF.

V is TRBV7-2 and J is TRBJ2-4; D not certain. This CDR3 is built from 16 residues. Germline assignment: CDR1 SGHTA and CDR2 FQGNSA. Deletions cut 1 base from V and 0 bases from J, with 10 bases between. CDR3 sequence: CASSLGRALAKNIQYF. The CDR3 coding sequence is TGTGCCAGCAGCTTAGGGCGCGCTTTAGCCAAAAACATTCAGTACTTC.